This T cell receptor beta chain came from a study of blood T cells in healthy people across ages. Whole-study findings and limits: PBMCs left unsorted prevented a conclusive naive versus antigen-experienced comparison. Measured against age, TCR beta diversity per million T cells decreased in a roughly linear manner.

A second PCR of about 7 to 12 cycles used a sample-barcoded 5' primer and a J-beta primer mix. Each cDNA molecule was tagged by a template-switch adaptor that had 12 random nucleotides. In TCRdb, the 5' RACE reads were re-called with MiXCR into one record per CDR3 protein. The table includes over 300,000 distinct CDR3 sequences, about 49% detected once. Regarding this clonotype: Antigen unknown.

With 6 bases removed from V and 10 bases from J, the gap between germline ends came to 15 bases. The CDR3 is made up of 13 amino acids. Germline V gives CDR1 SNHLY, CDR2 FYNNEI. This TCR derives from a man in his sixties in good health. The chain combines TRBV2 with TRBJ2-2; a possible D gene is TRBD2 (5 bases). The specimen sequenced was blood. The CDR3 DNA reads as TGTGCCAGCAGCGGCCACGAGCGGAAGGAGCTGTTTTTT. Amino acid sequence: CASSGHERKELFF.